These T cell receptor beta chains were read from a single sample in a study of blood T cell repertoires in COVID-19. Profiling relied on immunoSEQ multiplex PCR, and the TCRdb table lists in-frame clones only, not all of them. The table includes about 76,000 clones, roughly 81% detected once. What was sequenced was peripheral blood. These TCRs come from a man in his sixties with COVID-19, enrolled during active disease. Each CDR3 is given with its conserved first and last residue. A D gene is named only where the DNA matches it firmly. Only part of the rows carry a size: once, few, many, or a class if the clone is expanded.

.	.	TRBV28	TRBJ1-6	CASTTGSSYNSPLHF	TGTGCCAGTACCACAGGGTCTAGCTATAATTCACCCCTCCACTTT
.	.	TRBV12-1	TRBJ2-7	CASSSGQGAVREQYF	TGTGCCAGCAGCAGTGGACAGGGGGCGGTTCGGGAGCAGTACTTC
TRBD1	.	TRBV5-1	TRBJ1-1	CASSLDRDRAFF	TGCGCCAGCAGCTTGGATAGGGACAGAGCTTTCTTT
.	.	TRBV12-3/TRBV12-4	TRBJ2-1	CASSRVEIGEQFF	TGTGCCAGCAGTCGGGTGGAAATCGGTGAGCAGTTCTTC
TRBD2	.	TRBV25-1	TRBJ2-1	CASSELELAASEQFF	TGTGCCAGCAGTGAACTGGAACTAGCGGCGTCTGAGCAGTTCTTC
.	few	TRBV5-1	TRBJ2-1	CASSLASSYNEQFF	TGCGCCAGCAGCTTGGCTAGTTCCTACAATGAGCAGTTCTTC
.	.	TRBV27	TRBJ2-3	CASSNRDKQDTQYF	TGTGCCAGCAGTAACCGGGACAAACAAGATACGCAGTATTTT
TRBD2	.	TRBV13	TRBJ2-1	CASSLSRTSWQFF	TGTGCCAGCAGCCTCTCTCGGACTAGTTGGCAGTTCTTC
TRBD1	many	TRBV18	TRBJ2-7	CASSPSGTATYEQYF	TGTGCCAGCTCACCGTCGGGGACAGCGACCTACGAGCAGTACTTC
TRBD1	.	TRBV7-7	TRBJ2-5	CASSPDRGETQYF	TGTGCCAGCAGCCCAGACAGGGGAGAGACCCAGTACTTC
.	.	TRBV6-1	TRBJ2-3	CASSEAGTQYF	TGTGCCAGCAGTGAGGCAGGTACGCAGTATTTT
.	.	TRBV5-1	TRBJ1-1	CASSFDGGRDTEAFF	TGCGCCAGCAGCTTTGACGGGGGTCGAGACACTGAAGCTTTCTTT
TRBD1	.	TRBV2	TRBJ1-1	CASTGDSNTEAFF	TGTGCCAGCACTGGGGACAGTAACACTGAAGCTTTCTTT
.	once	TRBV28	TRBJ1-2	CASSTSNDYTF	TGTGCCAGCAGCACGAGTAACGACTACACCTTC
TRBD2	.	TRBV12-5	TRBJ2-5	CASGLGASGGQETQYF	TGTGCTAGTGGGTTGGGGGCTAGCGGGGGCCAAGAGACCCAGTACTTC
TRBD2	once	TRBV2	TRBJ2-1	CASSGGSLAGYNEQFF	TGTGCCAGCAGTGGAGGAAGTCTAGCGGGATACAATGAGCAGTTCTTC
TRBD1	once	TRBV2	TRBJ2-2	CASSDRVLGGELFF	TGTGCCAGCAGCGACAGGGTATTGGGCGGGGAGCTGTTTTTT
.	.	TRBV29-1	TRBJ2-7	CSVELPGRREPYEQYF	TGCAGCGTTGAACTCCCGGGGAGAAGGGAGCCCTACGAGCAGTACTTC
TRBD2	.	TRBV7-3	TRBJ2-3	CASSFGLTSGSNEDTQYF	TGTGCCAGCAGCTTTGGTCTAACTAGCGGGAGTAATGAGGATACGCAGTATTTT